A selection of T cell receptor beta chains follows, all from one sample in a study of T cell clonotyping in hematopoietic cell transplantation. Sequenced by immunoSEQ multiplex PCR; TCRdb stores in-frame clones only, minus some. The profile shows 10,000 to 15,000 clones, approximately 92% of them singletons. Material for sequencing was peripheral blood mononuclear cells. The receptors derive from a man younger than 40 in good health. Some clones in this sample may be carry-over from other donors' samples. Both conserved end residues are part of each CDR3. A D gene is named only where the DNA matches it firmly. Not every row has a clone size; where given, it reads once, few, many or a size class.

V gene	J gene	clone size	D gene	CDR3 DNA	CDR3 protein
TRBV4-3	TRBJ1-2	.	.	TGCGCCAGCAGCCAAGATCATAACTATGGCTACACCTTC	CASSQDHNYGYTF
TRBV6-1	TRBJ2-3	.	TRBD2	TGTGCCAGCAGTGAGCGGGGGGGCGCGGATACGCAGTATTTT	CASSERGGADTQYF
TRBV4-2	TRBJ2-5	.	TRBD2	TGTGCCAGCAGCCAAGATACCGCTAGCGGACAAGAGACCCAGTACTTC	CASSQDTASGQETQYF
TRBV2	TRBJ1-2	.	.	TGTGCCAGCAGTGACCGCCCTACTAACTATGGCTACACCTTC	CASSDRPTNYGYTF
TRBV14	TRBJ2-7	.	.	TGTGCCAGCAGCCAAGGGCCGGAGGGCAGGGGCTACGAGCAGTACTTC	CASSQGPEGRGYEQYF
TRBV5-1	TRBJ2-5	.	TRBD2	TGCGCCAGCGCCCAAGGGGCGACTAGCGGGAGGGCAGAGACCCAGTACTTC	CASAQGATSGRAETQYF
TRBV19	TRBJ1-4	.	TRBD1	TGTGCCAGACCGTCGGGACAGGGCTTAGAAAAACTGTTTTTT	CARPSGQGLEKLFF
TRBV25-1	TRBJ1-1	.	.	TGTGCCAGCAGTGAATATTCGTCAGGGGCCCGGGAAGCTTTCTTT	CASSEYSSGAREAFF
TRBV7-2	TRBJ1-2	.	.	TGTGCCAGCAGTCCTTTAGCCGGGCTTGGCTACACCTTC	CASSPLAGLGYTF
TRBV27	TRBJ2-1	.	.	TGTGCCACAGCGGAACGGGGGAGGTACAATGAGCAGTTCTTC	CATAERGRYNEQFF
TRBV15	TRBJ2-2	.	TRBD1	TGTGCCACCAGCAGACACCGGGACAGACACACCGGGGAGCTGTTTTTT	CATSRHRDRHTGELFF
TRBV19	TRBJ2-3	once	.	TGTGCCAGTAGTATAGACCCAGGGACAGATACGCAGTATTTT	CASSIDPGTDTQYF
TRBV7-2	TRBJ2-1	.	.	TGTGCCAGCAGCATTAGCTCCTACAATGAGCAGTTCTTC	CASSISSYNEQFF